This T cell receptor (beta chain) was profiled in a study of technical replicates of blood from a handful of donors. The CDR3 has 15 amino acids. CDR1 is MGHDK, CDR2 SYGVNS, per germline. V lost 5 bases to trimming and J lost 5 bases, with 18 bases between them. Clones were read by immunoSEQ multiplex PCR, and TCRdb kept only the in-frame ones, dropping some. The table shows over 65,000 clones, with roughly 98% occurring only once. The gene calls are TRBV25-1 and TRBJ1-2; D is perhaps TRBD1 (5 bases). This receptor was obtained from a human donor in good health. The sample taken for sequencing was T cells isolated from PBMCs. The CDR3 protein is CASSRGDGGNYGYTF. In nucleotides, the CDR3 is TGTGCCAGCAGTCGGGGTGATGGGGGGAATTATGGCTACACCTTC.